This T cell receptor (beta chain) stems from a study of vaccination effects on CD4 cells after COVID-19. Antigen-specific CD4+ T cells were expanded (with viral peptide pools) by the ViraFEST assay ahead of sequencing. Culturing for roughly 10 days preceded CD4+ T cell isolation. Sometime from March through December 2020, the person acquired a SARS-CoV-2 infection that PCR confirmed. Sequencing was performed with immunoSEQ multiplex PCR; in TCRdb, only in-frame clones are kept and a portion is missing. This sample yields 45,000 to 70,000 clones, of which around 80% are seen a single time; 4.5% to 5.5% belongs to the top ten. General study findings and limits: Pronounced clonal contraction occurred in clones induced by infection and by vaccine late after vaccination. Mainly new vaccine-induced clones made up the post-vaccine spike-reactive clones in convalescents. Sampling in the study covered few convalescent patients and included no early post-infection timepoints.

Points on this clone: What it binds is unknown.

The V and J ends lost 5 bases and 9 bases, in that order; junction bases with no gene match: 7. This CDR3 is built from 14 residues. Germline values: CDR1 SGHTA, CDR2 FQGTGA. The specimen was CD4+ T cells from PBMCs cultured with HIV peptides, collected before COVID-19 vaccination. The subset denotes: HIV-1 Nef peptide pool negative control/reference culture. The chain has TRBV7-3 and TRBJ2-1; 10 nucleotides agree with TRBD2. The sequence derives from a human donor who had a prior SARS-CoV-2 infection. CDR3 sequence (DNA): TGTGCCAGCAGCACAAGCGGGGGGGGCGGTGAGCAGTTCTTC. As protein: CASSTSGGGGEQFF.